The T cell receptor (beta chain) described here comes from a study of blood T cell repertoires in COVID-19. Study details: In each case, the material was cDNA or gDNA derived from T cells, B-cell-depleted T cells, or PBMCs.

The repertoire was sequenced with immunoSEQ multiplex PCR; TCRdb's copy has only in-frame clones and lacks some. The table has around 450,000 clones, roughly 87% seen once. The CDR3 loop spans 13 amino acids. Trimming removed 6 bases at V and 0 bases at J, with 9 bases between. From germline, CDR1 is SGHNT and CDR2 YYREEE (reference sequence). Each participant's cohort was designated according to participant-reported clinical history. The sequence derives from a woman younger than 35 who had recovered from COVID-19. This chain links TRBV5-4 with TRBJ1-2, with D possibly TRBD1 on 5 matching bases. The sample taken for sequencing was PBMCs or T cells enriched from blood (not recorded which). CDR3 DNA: TGTGCCAGCACCGGGGGGGCTAACTATGGCTACACCTTC. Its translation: CASTGGANYGYTF.